These 14 T cell receptor beta chains share one sample of origin, sequenced in a study of glioma-infiltrating T cells after dendritic cell vaccination. Profiling relied on immunoSEQ multiplex PCR, and the TCRdb table lists in-frame clones only, not all of them. Altogether under 100,000 clones are present, more than 75% being singletons, with the ten largest covering 2.5% to 3%. Source: blood, taken before dendritic cell vaccination. These receptors all come from a human donor with glioblastoma.

This clone showed up just a few times. The rearrangement links TRBV11-3 to TRBJ2-2; TRBD2 is a possible D gene (6 bases). Per the germline V gene, CDR1 is SGHNT and CDR2 is YENEEA. CDR3 size: 16 residues. V lost 7 bases, J lost 0 bases, and 15 bases lay in between. This chain's CDR3 is CASNLGGGTNTGELFF. CDR3 bases: TGTGCCAGCAACCTAGGTGGCGGGACGAACACCGGGGAGCTGTTTTTT. Full variable domain (missing parts from reference TRBV11-3 and TRBJ2-2): EAGVVQSPRYKIIEKKQPVAFWCNPISGHNTLYWYLQNLGQGPELLIRYENEEAVDDSQLPKDRFSAERLKGVDSTLKIQPAELGDSAVYLCASNLGGGTNTGELFFGEGSRLTVL.

The V call is TRBV5-1, the J call TRBJ2-3, with TRBD2 identical over 7 bases. Germline V CDR1 and CDR2: SGHRS, YFSETQ. The CDR3 consists of 16 residues. The junction had 10 bases not matched to a gene; V was cut back by 5 bases and J by 1 base. The CDR3 nucleotides read TGCGCCAGCAGACCGGGCTCGGCGGGGGGCACAGATACGCAGTATTTT. Translation: CASRPGSAGGTDTQYF.

V is TRBV6-5 and J is TRBJ2-1, with D perhaps matching TRBD1 (6 bases). Germline assignment: CDR1 MNHEY and CDR2 SVGAGI. The CDR3 consists of 14 residues. The V end lost 0 bases, the J end lost 6 bases, and 9 bases lay between the germline ends. The CDR3 DNA follows: TGTGCCAGCAGTTACTCTACAGGGATCAATGAGCAGTTCTTC. The encoded protein is CASSYSTGINEQFF.

V gene TRBV28 combines with J gene TRBJ1-5, with D possibly TRBD1 on 5 matching bases. V was trimmed by 5 bases and J by 1 base, leaving 15 bases between them. Germline V gene lookup returns CDR1 MDHEN and CDR2 SYDVKM. CDR3 length: 16 residues. The CDR3 loop is CASSPHQGSSNQPQHF. CDR3 coding DNA: TGTGCCAGCAGTCCCCACCAGGGTTCCAGCAATCAGCCCCAGCATTTT.

The J gene is TRBJ2-3, the V gene TRBV11-2, with TRBD2 identical over 7 bases. The CDR3 length is 16 residues. CDR1 is SGHAT, CDR2 FQNNGV, per germline. V shed 0 bases, J shed 3 bases, and the junction held 6 bases outside the gene matches. CDR3 DNA: TGTGCCAGCAGCTTAGATGGGCGGGGGTTTACAGATACGCAGTATTTT. Translation gives CASSLDGRGFTDTQYF.

The J gene is TRBJ2-3, the V gene TRBV5-4; 7 bases map to TRBD2. Germline V gene lookup returns CDR1 SGHNT and CDR2 YYREEE (reference sequence). With 3 bases clipped from V and 2 bases from J, the junction kept 6 bases outside the gene matches. The CDR3 has 15 amino acids. The CDR3, as DNA: TGTGCCAGCAGCTCTAGCGGCGTGTTCACAGATACGCAGTATTTT. Its protein product is CASSSSGVFTDTQYF.

This rearrangement joins TRBV6-5 to TRBJ1-2; no reliable D call. The CDR3 has 14 residues. Germline loops: CDR1 MNHEY, CDR2 SVGAGI. V lost 6 bases and J 2 bases, leaving 13 bases between the germline ends. The CDR3, as DNA: TGTGCCAGCAGCCAATCCCTAGGCAACTATGGCTACACCTTC. Protein product: CASSQSLGNYGYTF.

The chain is built from TRBV2 and TRBJ2-4; D perhaps matches TRBD1 (6 bases). The CDR3 contains 15 residues. Germline V gene data show CDR1 as SNHLY and CDR2 as FYNNEI. The V gene lost 5 bases and the J gene lost 5 bases, with 16 bases spanning the gap. The DNA of the CDR3 is TGTGCCAGCAGTTCCACAGGGTCGCGGGAAAACATTCAGTACTTC. Its translation is CASSSTGSRENIQYF.

This chain connects TRBV7-2 to TRBJ2-3, with D maybe TRBD2 (6 bases). The CDR3 contains 14 residues. Between the trimmed V and J ends, which lost 1 base and 4 bases, there was a span of 9 bases. Germline V gene lookup returns CDR1 SGHTA and CDR2 FQGNSA. CDR3 sequence (DNA): TGTGCCAGCAGCTTAGGATCGGGAGCAGATACGCAGTATTTT. It encodes CASSLGSGADTQYF.

This clone is a singleton in its sample. V and J are TRBV14 and TRBJ1-1; D is unresolved. Between the trimmed V and J ends, which lost 5 bases and 5 bases, there was a span of 9 bases. This CDR3 contains 12 residues. From germline, CDR1 is SGHDN and CDR2 FVKESK. The CDR3 DNA reads TGTGCCAGCAGCGCTACTTATACTGAAGCTTTCTTT. This codes for CASSATYTEAFF.

The J gene is TRBJ2-4, the V gene TRBV7-9; 15 bases are shared with TRBD2. Looked up from germline, CDR1 is SEHNR and CDR2 is FQNEAQ (reference sequence). This CDR3 has 19 amino acids. V lost 5 bases, J lost 2 bases, and 10 bases stayed unmatched. The CDR3 sequence: CASSPRPGLAGGPKNIQYF. The CDR3 DNA sequence: TGTGCCAGCAGCCCCCGACCGGGACTAGCGGGGGGTCCCAAAAACATTCAGTACTTC.

The chain couples TRBV5-1 to TRBJ1-1; 8 nucleotides align to TRBD1. Trimming took 4 bases from V and 0 from J; bases not matched to a gene: 5. CDR1 is SGHRS, CDR2 YFSETQ, per germline. This CDR3 spans 15 amino acids. Here the CDR3 DNA reads TGCGCCAGCAGCCGCCTACAGGGGGTGAACACTGAAGCTTTCTTT. It specifies CASSRLQGVNTEAFF.

The genes are TRBV6-1 and TRBJ2-1; 7 bases align to TRBD1. CDR3 length: 14 residues. The germline V gene encodes CDR1 MNHNS and CDR2 SASEGT. The J segment lost 5 bases and the V segment lost 6 bases, leaving 7 bases of the junction unmatched. CDR3 sequence reads: CASRPGGPHNEQFF. The DNA of the CDR3 is TGTGCCAGCAGACCAGGGGGACCCCACAATGAGCAGTTCTTC.

The chain is built from TRBV7-9 and TRBJ2-7; weak D call: TRBD2 (6 bases). Trimming pared 2 bases from V and 1 base from J, leaving 12 bases between. Germline CDR1 SEHNR, CDR2 FQNEAQ (reference sequence). The CDR3 covers 15 residues. The CDR3 region is CASSLSGTLSYEQYF. The CDR3 DNA reads TGTGCCAGCAGCTTATCGGGGACTCTGTCCTACGAGCAGTACTTC.